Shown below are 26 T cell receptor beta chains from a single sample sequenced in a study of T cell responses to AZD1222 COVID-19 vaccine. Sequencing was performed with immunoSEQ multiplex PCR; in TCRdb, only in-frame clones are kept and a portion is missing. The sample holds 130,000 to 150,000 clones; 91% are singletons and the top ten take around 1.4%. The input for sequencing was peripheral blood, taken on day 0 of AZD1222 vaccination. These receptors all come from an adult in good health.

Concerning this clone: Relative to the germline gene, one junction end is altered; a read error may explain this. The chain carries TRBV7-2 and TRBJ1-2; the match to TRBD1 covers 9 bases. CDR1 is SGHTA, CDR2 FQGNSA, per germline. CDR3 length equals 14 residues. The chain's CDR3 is CASSPRGDREVRAF. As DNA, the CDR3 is TGTGCCAGCAGCCCCAGGGGGGACAGGGAAGTCCGAGCCTTC.

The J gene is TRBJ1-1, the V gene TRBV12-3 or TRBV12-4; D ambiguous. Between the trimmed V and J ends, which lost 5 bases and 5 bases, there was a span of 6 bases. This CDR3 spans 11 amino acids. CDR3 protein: CASSERTEAFF. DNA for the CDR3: TGTGCCAGCAGTGAAAGGACTGAAGCTTTCTTT.

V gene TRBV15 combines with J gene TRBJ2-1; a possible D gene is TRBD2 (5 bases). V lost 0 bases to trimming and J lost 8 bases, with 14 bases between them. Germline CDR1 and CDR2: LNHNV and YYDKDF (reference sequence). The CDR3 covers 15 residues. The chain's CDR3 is CATSREVAFLDEQFF. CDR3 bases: TGTGCCACCAGCAGAGAAGTAGCGTTTTTAGATGAGCAGTTCTTC.

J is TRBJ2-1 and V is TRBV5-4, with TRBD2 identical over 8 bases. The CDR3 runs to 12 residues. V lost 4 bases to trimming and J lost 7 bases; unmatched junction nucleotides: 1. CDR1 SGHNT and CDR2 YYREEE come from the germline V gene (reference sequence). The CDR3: CASSRGGNEQFF. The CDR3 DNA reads TGTGCCAGCAGCCGGGGGGGGAATGAGCAGTTCTTC. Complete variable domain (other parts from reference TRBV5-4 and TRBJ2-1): ETGVTQSPTHLIKTRGQQVTLRCSSQSGHNTVSWYQQALGQGPQFIFQYYREEENGRGNFPPRFSGLQFPNYSSELNVNALELDDSALYLCASSRGGNEQFFGPGTRLTVL.

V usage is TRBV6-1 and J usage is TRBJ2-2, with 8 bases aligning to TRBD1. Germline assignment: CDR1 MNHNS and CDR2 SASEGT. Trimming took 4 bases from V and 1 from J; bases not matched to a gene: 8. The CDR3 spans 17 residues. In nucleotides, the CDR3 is TGTGCCAGCAGTGCACTTACCGGGACAGGGAACACCGGGGAGCTGTTTTTT. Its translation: CASSALTGTGNTGELFF.

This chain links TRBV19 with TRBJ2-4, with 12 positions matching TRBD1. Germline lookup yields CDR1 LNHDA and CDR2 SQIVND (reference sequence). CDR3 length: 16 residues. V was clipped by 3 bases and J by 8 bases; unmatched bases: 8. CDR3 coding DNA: TGTGCCAGTAGTATCTCTTTGGGACAGGGGGCGGACATTCAGTACTTC. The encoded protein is CASSISLGQGADIQYF.

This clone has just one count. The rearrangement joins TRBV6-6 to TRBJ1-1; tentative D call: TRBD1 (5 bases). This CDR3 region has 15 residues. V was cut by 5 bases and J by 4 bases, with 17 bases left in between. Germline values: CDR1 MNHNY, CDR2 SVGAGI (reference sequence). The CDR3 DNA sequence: TGTGCCAGCAGTCGGACAACGGGGGAGGGCACTGAAGCTTTCTTT. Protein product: CASSRTTGEGTEAFF.

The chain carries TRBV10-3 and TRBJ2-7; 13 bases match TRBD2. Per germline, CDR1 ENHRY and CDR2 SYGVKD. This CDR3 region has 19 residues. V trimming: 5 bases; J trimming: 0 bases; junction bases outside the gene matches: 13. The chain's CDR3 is CAISPRAGTSGASSYEQYF. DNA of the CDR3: TGTGCCATCAGTCCCCGCGCCGGGACTAGCGGGGCCAGCTCCTACGAGCAGTACTTC.

DNA of the CDR3: TGTGCCAGTAGTATATCTAACAGGAGGTACGAGCAGTACTTC. Amino acids: CASSISNRRYEQYF. The chain links TRBV19 to TRBJ2-7; TRBD1 or TRBD2 may be the D gene (5 bases each). CDR1 and CDR2 from the germline V gene are LNHDA and SQIVND (reference sequence). V lost 2 bases and J 4 bases, leaving 12 bases between the germline ends. The CDR3 sequence is 14 residues long. Combining the CDR3 with reference TRBV19 and TRBJ2-7 gives the whole variable domain DGGITQSPKYLFRKEGQNVTLSCEQNLNHDAMYWYRQDPGQGLRLIYYSQIVNDFQKGDIAEGYSVSREKKESFPLTVTSAQKNPTAFYLCASSISNRRYEQYFGPGTRLTVT.

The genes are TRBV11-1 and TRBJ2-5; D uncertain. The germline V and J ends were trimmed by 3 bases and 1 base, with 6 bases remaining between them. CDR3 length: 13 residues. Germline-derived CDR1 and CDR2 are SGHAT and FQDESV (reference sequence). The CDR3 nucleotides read TGTGCCAGCAGCTTTGGCAGCCAAGAGACCCAGTACTTC. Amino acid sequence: CASSFGSQETQYF.

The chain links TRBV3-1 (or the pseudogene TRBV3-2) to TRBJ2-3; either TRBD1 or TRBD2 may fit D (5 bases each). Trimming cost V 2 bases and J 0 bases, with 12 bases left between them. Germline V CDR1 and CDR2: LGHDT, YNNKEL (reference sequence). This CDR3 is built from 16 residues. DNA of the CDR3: TGTGCCAGCAGCCAATTGAGGGGCCATAGCACAGATACGCAGTATTTT. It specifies CASSQLRGHSTDTQYF.

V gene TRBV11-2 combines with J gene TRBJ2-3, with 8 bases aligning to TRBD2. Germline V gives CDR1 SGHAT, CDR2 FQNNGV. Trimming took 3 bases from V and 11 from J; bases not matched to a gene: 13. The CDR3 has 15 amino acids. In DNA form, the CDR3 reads TGTGCCAGCAGCTTGTGGGACGGGGGGGCTGGAGGGCAGTATTTT. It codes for CASSLWDGGAGGQYF.

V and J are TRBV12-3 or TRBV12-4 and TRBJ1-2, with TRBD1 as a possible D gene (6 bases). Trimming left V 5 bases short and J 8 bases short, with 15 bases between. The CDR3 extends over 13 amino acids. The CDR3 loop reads CASSTSGQQGYTF. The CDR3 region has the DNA TGTGCCAGCAGTACTTCCGGACAGCAGGGCTACACCTTC.

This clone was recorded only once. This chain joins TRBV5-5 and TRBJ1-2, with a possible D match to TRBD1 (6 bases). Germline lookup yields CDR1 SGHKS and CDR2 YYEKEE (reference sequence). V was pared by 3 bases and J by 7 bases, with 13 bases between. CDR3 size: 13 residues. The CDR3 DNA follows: TGTGCCAGCAGCTCCGGACAGCGCTCTGGCTACACCTTC. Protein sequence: CASSSGQRSGYTF.

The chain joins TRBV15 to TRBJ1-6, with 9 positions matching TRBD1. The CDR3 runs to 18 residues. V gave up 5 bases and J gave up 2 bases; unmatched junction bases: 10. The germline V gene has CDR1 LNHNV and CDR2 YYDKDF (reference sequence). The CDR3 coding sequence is TGTGCCACCAGCGAGACCCGGGACAGGGTCGCCTATAATTCACCCCTCCACTTT. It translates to CATSETRDRVAYNSPLHF.

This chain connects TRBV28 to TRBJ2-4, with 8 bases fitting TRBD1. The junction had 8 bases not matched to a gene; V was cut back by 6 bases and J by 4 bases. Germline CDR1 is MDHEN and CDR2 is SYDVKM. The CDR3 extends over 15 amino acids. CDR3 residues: CASSLTGEPKNIQYF. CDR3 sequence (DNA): TGTGCCAGCAGCCTGACAGGGGAGCCAAAAAACATTCAGTACTTC.

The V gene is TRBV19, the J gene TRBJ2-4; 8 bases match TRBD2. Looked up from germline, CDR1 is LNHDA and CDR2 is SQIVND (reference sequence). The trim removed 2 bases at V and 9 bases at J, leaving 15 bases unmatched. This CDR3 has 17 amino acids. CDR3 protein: CASSIQHGGAYDGIQYF. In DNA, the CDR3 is TGTGCCAGTAGTATACAACACGGGGGGGCCTATGATGGCATTCAGTACTTC.

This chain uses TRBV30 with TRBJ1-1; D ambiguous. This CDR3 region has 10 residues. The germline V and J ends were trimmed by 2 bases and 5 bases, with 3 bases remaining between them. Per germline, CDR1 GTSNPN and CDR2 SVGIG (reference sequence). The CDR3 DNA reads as TGTGCCTGGAGTAGGACTGAAGCTTTCTTT. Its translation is CAWSRTEAFF.

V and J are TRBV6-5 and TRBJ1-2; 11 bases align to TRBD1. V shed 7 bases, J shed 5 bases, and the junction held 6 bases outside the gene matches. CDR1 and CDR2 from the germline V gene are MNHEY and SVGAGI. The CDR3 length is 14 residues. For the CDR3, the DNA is TGTGCCAGCAACTTGGACAGGGGGCCATATGGCTACACCTTC. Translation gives CASNLDRGPYGYTF.

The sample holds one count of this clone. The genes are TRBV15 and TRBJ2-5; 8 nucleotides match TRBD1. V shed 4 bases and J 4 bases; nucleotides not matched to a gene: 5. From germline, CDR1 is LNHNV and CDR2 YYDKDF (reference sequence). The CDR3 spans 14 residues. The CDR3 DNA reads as TGTGCCACCAGCATCAGGGGGCGCGGAGAGACCCAGTACTTC. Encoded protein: CATSIRGRGETQYF.

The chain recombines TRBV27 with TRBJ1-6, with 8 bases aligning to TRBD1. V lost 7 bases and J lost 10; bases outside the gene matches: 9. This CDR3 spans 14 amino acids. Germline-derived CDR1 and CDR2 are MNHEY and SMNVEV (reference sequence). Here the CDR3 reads CASTQTGAISPLHF. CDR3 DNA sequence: TGTGCCAGCACCCAGACAGGGGCGATCTCACCCCTCCACTTT.

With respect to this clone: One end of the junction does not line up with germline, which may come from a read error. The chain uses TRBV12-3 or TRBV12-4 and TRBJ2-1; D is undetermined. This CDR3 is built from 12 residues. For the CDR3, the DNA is TGTGCCAGCAGCTTAGGAGTCAATGAGCAGTTCTTC. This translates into CASSLGVNEQFF.

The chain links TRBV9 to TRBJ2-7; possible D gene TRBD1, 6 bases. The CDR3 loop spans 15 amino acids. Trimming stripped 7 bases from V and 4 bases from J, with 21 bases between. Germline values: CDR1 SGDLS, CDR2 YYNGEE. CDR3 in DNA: TGTGCCAGCTCTAAAACAGGGAATTACCTTTACGAGCAGTACTTC. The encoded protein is CASSKTGNYLYEQYF. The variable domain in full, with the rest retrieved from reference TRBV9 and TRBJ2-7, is DSGVTQTPKHLITATGQRVTLRCSPRSGDLSVYWYQQSLDQGLQFLIQYYNGEERAKGNILERFSAQQFPDLHSELNLSSLELGDSALYFCASSKTGNYLYEQYFGPGTRLTVT.

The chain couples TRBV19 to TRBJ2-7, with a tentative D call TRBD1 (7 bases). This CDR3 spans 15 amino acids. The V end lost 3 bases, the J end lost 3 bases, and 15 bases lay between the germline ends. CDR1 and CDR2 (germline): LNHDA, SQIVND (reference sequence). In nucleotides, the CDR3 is TGTGCCAGTAGTATGGGTCAGGGGGGAGGCTACGAGCAGTACTTC. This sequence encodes CASSMGQGGGYEQYF.

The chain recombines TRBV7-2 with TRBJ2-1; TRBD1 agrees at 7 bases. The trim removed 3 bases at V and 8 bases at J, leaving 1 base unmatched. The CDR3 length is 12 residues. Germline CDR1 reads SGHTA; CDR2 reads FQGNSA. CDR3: CASSFQGDEQFF. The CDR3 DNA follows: TGTGCCAGCAGCTTCCAGGGGGATGAGCAGTTCTTC.

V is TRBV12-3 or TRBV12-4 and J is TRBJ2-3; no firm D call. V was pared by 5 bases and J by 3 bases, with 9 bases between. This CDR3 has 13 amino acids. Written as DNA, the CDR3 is TGTGCCAGCAGTGACGAGACTACAGATACGCAGTATTTT. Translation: CASSDETTDTQYF.